The T cell receptor beta chain described here comes from a study of immune cell composition in non-small cell lung cancer. CDR1 is SGHDT and CDR2 is YYEEEE in the germline V gene. V was clipped by 4 bases and J by 1 base; unmatched bases: 3. The CDR3 is 15 amino acids. Normal lung sampling was at least 3 cm from the tumour, as distant as possible. Generated by immunoSEQ multiplex PCR, the TCRdb table keeps only in-frame clones and is missing some. This repertoire shows thousands of clones, over 80% found once; its top ten account for more than 10%. Findings and limits, study-wide: No significant correlation existed between pack-years smoked and tumour clonality.

Details on this clone: Antigen: not known.

This TCR was sampled from a human donor with non-small cell lung cancer. The V gene is TRBV5-6, the J gene TRBJ2-4, with 9 bases fitting TRBD1. The sample was non-adjacent lung tissue. CDR3 nucleotide sequence: TGTGCCAGCAGCATCGGACAGGGGGCCAAAAACATTCAGTACTTC. Encoded protein: CASSIGQGAKNIQYF.